The clone carrying this T cell receptor (beta chain) was observed a few times. cDNA serving as the sequencing template came from extracted, reverse transcribed RNA. The method was immunoSEQ multiplex PCR; TCRdb's version includes in-frame clones alone and lacks a portion of them. This sample has about 250,000 clones, with about 62% found just once. The data belong to a study of CD8+ T cells in alopecia areata. In the study overall: Severity scoring for treated patients was based on the percentage of affected scalp area.

Regarding treatment: oral pan-JAK inhibitor, 5-10 mg twice daily. Germline CDR1 is SGHAT and CDR2 is FQNNGV. The J segment lost 10 bases and the V segment lost 5 bases, leaving 5 bases of the junction unmatched. CDR3 length equals 12 residues. V gene TRBV11-2 combines with J gene TRBJ1-1; 9 bases are a match to TRBD1. The specimen was CD4+ T cells sorted from blood, collected around week 53, from a patient treated with tofacitinib. The source is a human donor with alopecia areata. The DNA of the CDR3 is TGTGCCAGCAGCACCGACAGGGGGAGAGCTTTCTTT. Residues: CASSTDRGRAFF.